This is a list of T cell receptor beta chains from one sample in a study of T cells in Graves' hyperthyroidism and ophthalmopathy. TCRdb used MiXCR to reprocess the multiplex PCR reads, holding one entry per CDR3 protein. The table lists a few hundred thousand distinct CDR3 sequences, 14% to 15% of them singletons, with 30% to 35% in the top ten. Sequencing used blood. The receptors shown here come from a woman between 25 and 40 years old with Graves' hyperthyroidism. Each CDR3 is given with its conserved first and last residue. Each record gives: J gene, clone size, V gene, D gene, CDR3 DNA, CDR3 protein. A D gene is named only where the DNA matches it firmly. Clone size is stated in some rows and not others, as once, few, many or a class when expanded.

>TRBJ2-5|few|TRBV5-1|TRBD2
TGCGCCAGCAGCGAACTAGCGGGAGAAAGGTCTGGAGAGACCCAGTACTTC
CASSELAGERSGETQYF
>TRBJ2-1|-|TRBV18|-
TGTGCCAGCTCCCCTGAGATTGGGGAGCAGTTCTTC
CASSPEIGEQFF
>TRBJ1-2|few|TRBV7-9|-
TGTGCCAGCAGCTTTCTAGGTGGCCGTGGCTACACCTTC
CASSFLGGRGYTF
>TRBJ2-1|-|TRBV9|TRBD2
TGTGCCAGCAGCTTTAGCCGCGGGAGGGCCCTTGATGAGCAGTTCTTC
CASSFSRGRALDEQFF
>TRBJ1-4|few|TRBV6-1|-
TGTGCCAGCAAGTCGCCGGGACAATCGAGGGAAAAACTGTTTTTT
CASKSPGQSREKLFF
>TRBJ2-7|many|TRBV30|TRBD2
TGTGCCTGGAGCGACGAACGACTAGCTGTGTACGAGCAGTACTTC
CAWSDERLAVYEQYF
>TRBJ1-2|many|TRBV28|-
TGTGCCATCCAAATCTCAGGGTATGGCTACACCTTC
CAIQISGYGYTF
>TRBJ2-7|few|TRBV18|TRBD2
TGTGCCAGCTCACCGGCTAGCGGGACCTACGAGCAGTACTTC
CASSPASGTYEQYF
>TRBJ1-3|few|TRBV29-1|-
TGCAGCGTTAGGATCTCTGGAAACACCATATATTTT
CSVRISGNTIYF
>TRBJ2-7|-|TRBV19|-
TGTGCCAGTAGTATTGCCGTGAGCGGCTCCTACGAGCAGTACTTC
CASSIAVSGSYEQYF
>TRBJ2-3|few|TRBV30|-
TGTGCCTGGAGTCCAGGGAACCTTGACACAGATACGCAGTATTTT
CAWSPGNLDTDTQYF
>TRBJ2-7|-|TRBV20-1|-
TGCAGTGCTCCATTAGGGACACTCTCGGGGGAGCAGTACTTC
CSAPLGTLSGEQYF
>TRBJ2-7|-|TRBV15|-
TGTGCCACCAGCAGAGATCAGGGCTACGAGCAGTACTTC
CATSRDQGYEQYF
>TRBJ2-2|-|TRBV3-1|-
TGTGCCAGCGAATTTGGGCGGGACCCGACCGGGGAGCTGTTTTTT
CASEFGRDPTGELFF
>TRBJ2-1|-|TRBV29-1|TRBD2
TGCAGCATACGGACTAGCGGGAGCGGTGAGCAGTTCTTC
CSIRTSGSGEQFF
>TRBJ1-5|-|TRBV9|TRBD1
TGTGCCAGCAGCGTAGGAACAGGGGGAAATATTAGCAATCAGCCCCAGCATTTT
CASSVGTGGNISNQPQHF
>TRBJ2-1|few|TRBV2|TRBD2
TGTGCGACAGACCTACTAGCGGGAGTCAATGAGCAGTTCTTC
CATDLLAGVNEQFF
>TRBJ2-1|many|TRBV6-1|TRBD2
TGTGCCAGCAGTGGGGGGGCTAGCGGGAGTCTATCCTACAATGAGCAGTTCTTC
CASSGGASGSLSYNEQFF
>TRBJ2-3|few|TRBV5-4|TRBD2
TGTGCCAGCAGCATGACTACGGGAGGGACAGATACGCAGTATTTT
CASSMTTGGTDTQYF
>TRBJ1-4|many|TRBV5-1|-
TGCGCCAGCAGCATCACCGAACAGGGACCTAATGAAAAACTGTTTTTT
CASSITEQGPNEKLFF
>TRBJ2-7|-|TRBV5-5|TRBD2
TGTGCCAGCAGCCAAGAACCTACTAGCGGATTAAACTACGAGCAGTACTTC
CASSQEPTSGLNYEQYF
>TRBJ2-1|many|TRBV28|-
TGTGCCAGCAGTTCCGTAGAGCGAGGAACTTACAATGAGCAGTTCTTC
CASSSVERGTYNEQFF
>TRBJ1-5|many|TRBV7-8|-
TGTGCCAGCAGCACCGAAAGATATAGCAATCAGCCCCAGCATTTT
CASSTERYSNQPQHF
>TRBJ1-1|-|TRBV29-1|-
TGCAGCGCTGGCCAGAACACTGAAGCTTTCTTT
CSAGQNTEAFF
>TRBJ2-7|-|TRBV6-1|TRBD1
TGTGCCAGCAGTCAAATTCAACAGGGGTACGAGCAGTACTTC
CASSQIQQGYEQYF
>TRBJ2-3|many|TRBV27|-
TGTGCCAGCAGTTTATCGGCTAGCACAGATACGCAGTATTTT
CASSLSASTDTQYF
>TRBJ2-5|-|TRBV9|-
TGTGCCAGCAGTGCACAGTGGGGACAAGAGACCCAGTACTTC
CASSAQWGQETQYF
>TRBJ1-1|few|TRBV29-1|-
TGCAGCGTTCGACAGGAGAGGAACACTGAAGCTTTCTTT
CSVRQERNTEAFF
>TRBJ2-1|-|TRBV3-1|-
TGTGCCAGCAGCCCCGTTGGTACGGCGGACAATGAGCAGTTCTTC
CASSPVGTADNEQFF
>TRBJ1-1|few|TRBV9|TRBD1
TGTGCCAGCACCGGGACAGGGACCATTAACACTGAAGCTTTCTTT
CASTGTGTINTEAFF
>TRBJ2-5|-|TRBV5-1|-
TGCGCCAGCAGCTTGGCGCGGAACCAAGAGACCCAGTACTTC
CASSLARNQETQYF
>TRBJ2-7|many|TRBV30|-
TGTGCCTGGAGTGTAGCCGTCTACGAGCAGTACTTC
CAWSVAVYEQYF
>TRBJ2-1|few|TRBV24-1|TRBD1
TGTGCCACCAGTGATTTCCCAGCTCAGGGGGATGAGCAGTTCTTC
CATSDFPAQGDEQFF
>TRBJ1-1|many|TRBV20-1|-
TGCAGTGCTAGACCAACTCAGAACACTGAAGCTTTCTTT
CSARPTQNTEAFF
>TRBJ1-5|-|TRBV7-3|-
TGTGCCAGCAGCTCCAATGCGATGGCAGTTCAGCCCCAGCATTTT
CASSSNAMAVQPQHF
>TRBJ1-5|many|TRBV6-1|-
TGTGCCAGCACCTTTTGGGGCCAGGGTGGCCATCAGCCCCAGCATTTT
CASTFWGQGGHQPQHF
>TRBJ2-1|-|TRBV5-1|TRBD2
TGCGCCAGCAGCGTAGCGGGAAGGAATGAGCAGTTCTTC
CASSVAGRNEQFF
>TRBJ1-4|few|TRBV27|-
TGTGCCAGCAGTTTACGAAGGACAGCCTCGAATGAAAAACTGTTTTTT
CASSLRRTASNEKLFF
>TRBJ2-1|few|TRBV5-1|-
TGCGCCAGCAGCTTGAAAACAGGGAGCGGTTACAATGAGCAGTTCTTC
CASSLKTGSGYNEQFF
>TRBJ2-7|many|TRBV7-9|-
TGTGCCAGCAGCTTAAGTGGGGATCCTTACCACGAGCAGTACTTC
CASSLSGDPYHEQYF
>TRBJ1-2|-|TRBV12-3/TRBV12-4|TRBD1
TGTGCCAGCAGTTGGGACAGGGTGGACTATGGCTACACCTTC
CASSWDRVDYGYTF
>TRBJ2-5|-|TRBV2|-
TGTGCCAGCAATAGAGGGGCTCGCCCGGGGGAGACCCAGTACTTC
CASNRGARPGETQYF
>TRBJ1-6|once|TRBV25-1|TRBD1
TGTGCCAGCAGTGGCACGGGACAGGGGACACATAATTCACCCCTCCACTTT
CASSGTGQGTHNSPLHF
>TRBJ1-3|few|TRBV7-8|TRBD1
TGTGCCAGCAGCTTAAACAGAGGACAGGGGGGAAACACCATATATTTT
CASSLNRGQGGNTIYF
>TRBJ2-1|few|TRBV6-2/TRBV6-3|-
TGTGCCAGCAGTTACTATTTGGGACAAGAGAACAATGAGCAGTTCTTC
CASSYYLGQENNEQFF
>TRBJ2-1|-|TRBV19|-
TGTGCCAGTAGTATAGTAGGTTCGCGGCCTGGGAATGAGCAGTTCTTC
CASSIVGSRPGNEQFF
>TRBJ2-7|-|TRBV5-1|TRBD2
TGCGCCAGCAGCTTGGAGGGAGGGTCCGTAGGGGAGCAGTACTTC
CASSLEGGSVGEQYF
>TRBJ2-5|many|TRBV20-1|-
TGCAGTGCTAGAGCCAAGTGGGCGGGCAGGCAAGAGACCCAGTACTTC
CSARAKWAGRQETQYF
>TRBJ1-4|few|TRBV2|-
TGTGCCAGCAGGGAGGACAAAGCAACTAATGAAAAACTGTTTTTT
CASREDKATNEKLFF
>TRBJ1-2|few|TRBV7-9|-
TGTGCCAGCAGCTTTAGGACGGACTATGGCTACACCTTC
CASSFRTDYGYTF
>TRBJ1-6|few|TRBV29-1|-
TGCAGCGCCAGAACAGGGTTTGATAATTCACCCCTCCACTTT
CSARTGFDNSPLHF
>TRBJ2-7|many|TRBV3-1|-
TGTGCCAGCAGCCAATACTACGAGCAGTACTTC
CASSQYYEQYF
>TRBJ2-3|many|TRBV20-1|-
TGCAGTGCTAGAGATGACGATAGCACAGATACGCAGTATTTT
CSARDDDSTDTQYF
>TRBJ2-3|few|TRBV20-1|-
TGCAGTGCTAGGGCGGGGTCAGATACGCAGTATTTT
CSARAGSDTQYF
>TRBJ2-2|many|TRBV20-1|-
TGCAGTGCTAGAGACTACCTCAGGGCAGGAGCGAACACCGGGGAGCTGTTTTTT
CSARDYLRAGANTGELFF